These 23 T cell receptor beta chains were sequenced from one sample in a study of blood T cells in healthy people across ages. The use of a sample-barcoded 5' primer and a J-beta primer mix characterized a second PCR of roughly 6 to 11 cycles. TCRdb itself ran the 5' RACE reads through MiXCR, one entry per CDR3 protein. The table includes about a million distinct CDR3 sequences, more than 30% detected once. The sample consisted of blood. The receptors come from a man between 18 and 35 years old in good health.

The genes are TRBV7-6 and TRBJ2-3, with unresolved D. Germline V CDR1 and CDR2: SGHVS, FNYEAQ. V was cut by 2 bases and J by 5 bases, with 14 bases left in between. The CDR3 loop spans 15 amino acids. The CDR3 protein is CASSLYSGLKDTQYF. CDR3 bases: TGTGCCAGCAGCTTATACTCCGGGCTGAAAGATACGCAGTATTTT.

The V call is TRBV18, the J call TRBJ2-6; D is ambiguous. This CDR3 is 15 amino acids long. CDR1 and CDR2 from the germline V gene are KGHSH and LQKENI. V dropped 2 bases and J dropped 2 bases, with 7 bases sitting between them. The CDR3 bases are TGTGCCAGCTCACCAGGCTTACCTGGGGCCAACGTCCTGACTTTC. This sequence encodes CASSPGLPGANVLTF.

The V call is TRBV6-5, the J call TRBJ2-5, with a weak D call TRBD2 (6 bases). CDR1 and CDR2 from the germline V gene are MNHEY and SVGAGI. The ends were cut back, 0 bases at V and 5 bases at J, with 19 bases in the middle. The CDR3 covers 17 residues. The chain's CDR3 is CASSYSNTASGGETQYF. In DNA form, the CDR3 reads TGTGCCAGCAGTTACTCTAATACAGCCTCTGGAGGGGAGACCCAGTACTTC.

This clonotype was observed a handful of times. The genes are TRBV12-3 or TRBV12-4 and TRBJ2-2; no firm D call. V gave up 9 bases and J gave up 1 base, with 9 bases separating them. The CDR3 sequence is 13 residues long. CDR3 DNA: TGTGCCAGTGCGAAGAGGAACACCGGGGAGCTGTTTTTT. This encodes CASAKRNTGELFF.

Notes on this clonotype: Compared with germline, one end of the junction differs, possibly owing to a read error. The J gene is TRBJ1-1, the V gene TRBV27, with D perhaps TRBD1 (5 bases). The germline V gene has CDR1 MNHEY and CDR2 SMNVEV (reference sequence). There are 14 residues in the CDR3. The CDR3 reads CASSSGTVATQAFF. CDR3 DNA: TGTGCCAGCAGCTCTGGGACCGTCGCCACTCAAGCTTTCTTT.

The CDR3 here is CAISTTGEGNTIYF. The CDR3 DNA is TGTGCCATCAGCACCACAGGGGAAGGAAACACCATATATTTT. V usage is TRBV10-3 and J usage is TRBJ1-3, with TRBD1 identical over 7 bases. The CDR3 is 14 residues long. Per the germline V gene, CDR1 is ENHRY and CDR2 is SYGVKD. With V trimmed by 6 bases and J by 4 bases, 6 bases remained unmatched.

This chain links TRBV29-1 with TRBJ1-2, with D possibly being TRBD1 (5 bases). The V end was cut by 4 bases, the J end by 2 bases, with 23 bases between. The germline V gene has CDR1 SQVTM and CDR2 ANQGSEA. CDR3 length equals 17 residues. The CDR3 sequence: CSVVGSVAGAINYGYTF. The CDR3 nucleotides read TGCAGCGTTGTAGGTTCGGTGGCCGGGGCGATCAACTATGGCTACACCTTC.

The rearrangement links TRBV20-1 to TRBJ1-1, with 12 bases matching TRBD1. CDR1 and CDR2 (germline): DFQATT, SNEGSKA (reference sequence). V shed 3 bases and J 8 bases; nucleotides not matched to a gene: 10. The CDR3 length is 15 residues. CDR3 sequence: CSASRGGTGGREAFF. The CDR3 DNA sequence: TGCAGTGCTAGTAGGGGGGGGACAGGGGGCAGGGAAGCTTTCTTT.

This chain uses TRBV7-9 with TRBJ2-5; TRBD2 aligns across 7 bases. Trimming at V came to 2 bases and at J to 3 bases, leaving 6 bases not matched to a gene. Per the germline V gene, CDR1 is SEHNR and CDR2 is FQNEAQ (reference sequence). The CDR3 totals 15 residues. The CDR3, as DNA: TGTGCCAGCAGCTTAAGAAGGGGACTAAAAGAGACCCAGTACTTC. Encoded protein: CASSLRRGLKETQYF.

This clonotype was seen many times. The V and J genes are TRBV5-1 and TRBJ2-3, with D perhaps assigned TRBD1 or TRBD2 (5 bases each). The germline CDR1 and CDR2 sequences are SGHRS and YFSETQ. The CDR3 sequence is 16 residues long. Trimming took 1 base from V and 0 from J, leaving 12 bases between them. The CDR3 nucleotides read TGCGCCAGCAGCTTGCATGGGGGTCGTAGCACAGATACGCAGTATTTT. Protein product: CASSLHGGRSTDTQYF.

V and J are TRBV7-2 and TRBJ2-1, with D possibly being TRBD1 (5 bases). The germline V gene has CDR1 SGHTA and CDR2 FQGNSA. Trimming removed 5 bases from V and 9 bases from J, with 11 bases in between. This CDR3 is built from 12 residues. The CDR3: CASSPRGCEQFF. The CDR3 DNA reads TGTGCCAGCAGCCCAAGGGGTTGTGAGCAGTTCTTC.

This clonotype showed up just a few times. V and J are TRBV10-3 and TRBJ2-1; D remains unclear. The CDR3 length is 12 residues. The V end was cut by 0 bases, the J end by 11 bases, with 8 bases between. The V gene's germline CDR1 is ENHRY and CDR2 SYGVKD. CDR3 loop: CAISESRVKQFF. In nucleotides, the CDR3 is TGTGCCATCAGTGAGTCTCGAGTAAAGCAGTTCTTC.

The chain carries TRBV7-9 and TRBJ1-2, with D uncertain. Germline loops: CDR1 SEHNR, CDR2 FQNEAQ (reference sequence). The ends were cut back, 1 base at V and 8 bases at J, with 8 bases in the middle. CDR3 length equals 12 residues. The chain's CDR3 is CASSLGPRGYTF. CDR3 nucleotides: TGTGCCAGCAGCTTAGGGCCCCGCGGCTACACCTTC.

The chain is built from TRBV27 and TRBJ2-7; perhaps TRBD2 as D (6 bases). Looked up from germline, CDR1 is MNHEY and CDR2 is SMNVEV (reference sequence). The CDR3 length is 16 residues. Trimming cost V 6 bases and J 3 bases, with 21 bases left between them. The CDR3 region is CASSLITGASIYEQYF. CDR3 DNA: TGTGCCAGCAGCCTTATTACGGGAGCCTCCATCTACGAGCAGTACTTC.

The rearrangement links TRBV5-1 to TRBJ2-5, with a tentative D call TRBD2 (6 bases). Germline V gives CDR1 SGHRS, CDR2 YFSETQ. V dropped 4 bases and J dropped 3 bases, with 10 bases sitting between them. The CDR3 is made up of 13 amino acids. This chain's CDR3 is CASSPGLKETQYF. DNA of the CDR3: TGCGCCAGCAGCCCTGGACTAAAAGAGACCCAGTACTTC.

The V and J genes are TRBV18 and TRBJ1-5, with 11 bases matching TRBD1. The CDR3 loop spans 15 amino acids. The germline CDR1 and CDR2 sequences are KGHSH and LQKENI. Trimming took 3 bases from V and 5 from J; bases not matched to a gene: 3. DNA of the CDR3: TGTGCCAGCTCACCGGACAGGGGGCGGGATCAGCCCCAGCATTTT. Protein product: CASSPDRGRDQPQHF. The full variable domain, in which reference TRBV18 and TRBJ1-5 provide the parts outside the CDR3, is NAGVMQNPRHLVRRRGQEARLRCSPMKGHSHVYWYRQLPEEGLKFMVYLQKENIIDESGMPKERFSAEFPKEGPSILRIQQVVRGDSAAYFCASSPDRGRDQPQHFGDGTRLSIL.

The gene calls are TRBV20-1 and TRBJ2-5, with a tentative D call TRBD1 (6 bases). The germline CDR1 and CDR2 sequences are DFQATT and SNEGSKA (reference sequence). The CDR3 runs to 17 residues. Trimming stripped 4 bases from V and 2 bases from J, with 23 bases between. The CDR3 loop is CSAIKSEGGSSQETQYF. The CDR3, as DNA: TGCAGTGCTATTAAGTCGGAAGGGGGTTCGTCGCAAGAGACCCAGTACTTC.

For this clonotype: With a much larger clone just one base away, this may be a read error. This rearrangement joins TRBV12-3 or TRBV12-4 to TRBJ2-3, with unresolved D. The CDR3 runs to 15 residues. DNA for the CDR3: TGTGCCAGCAGTGGGCGTCAAAAGGGCACAGATGCGCAGTATTTT. Residues: CASSGRQKGTDAQYF.

V usage is TRBV20-1 and J usage is TRBJ1-3, with a possible D match to TRBD1 (6 bases). CDR1 and CDR2 (germline): DFQATT, SNEGSKA (reference sequence). This CDR3 is 15 amino acids long. The V end was cut by 3 bases, the J end by 0 bases, with 12 bases between. The CDR3 nucleotides are TGCAGTGCTAGGGACAGTAAGAGCTCTGGAAACACCATATATTTT. Translation: CSARDSKSSGNTIYF.

The chain has TRBV18 and TRBJ1-2; a weak D match, TRBD1 (6 bases). From germline, CDR1 is KGHSH and CDR2 LQKENI. V was shortened by 3 bases and J by 8 bases, with 13 bases between the two germline ends. The CDR3 has 13 amino acids. Here the CDR3 reads CASSPYRDEGYTF. CDR3 coding DNA: TGTGCCAGCTCACCCTACAGGGATGAGGGCTACACCTTC.

The sample holds a few counts of this clonotype. This chain links TRBV20-1 with TRBJ2-1; no clear D. Trimming took off 0 bases at V and 9 bases at J, with 0 bases between the two ends. Germline V gene sequence: CDR1 DFQATT, CDR2 SNEGSKA (reference sequence). The CDR3 extends over 9 amino acids. In DNA form, the CDR3 reads TGCAGTGCTAGAGATGAGCAGTTCTTC. Protein: CSARDEQFF.

This clonotype was detected only a few times. The V call is TRBV7-2, the J call TRBJ2-7; D might be TRBD1 or TRBD2, each matching 5 bases. The CDR3 runs 16 residues. CDR1 and CDR2 (germline): SGHTA, FQGNSA. V lost 0 bases and J 3 bases, leaving 15 bases between the germline ends. CDR3 region: CASSLAGTQLLYEQYF. CDR3 bases: TGTGCCAGCAGCTTAGCGGGGACCCAACTACTCTACGAGCAGTACTTC.

The chain joins TRBV6-2 or TRBV6-3 to TRBJ1-2, with D tentatively TRBD1 (5 bases). Germline CDR1 MNHEY, CDR2 SVGEGT. The CDR3 totals 14 residues. V was shortened by 6 bases and J by 2 bases, with 13 bases between the two germline ends. CDR3 amino acids: CASSFFDRNYGYTF. DNA for the CDR3: TGTGCCAGCAGCTTCTTCGACAGAAACTATGGCTACACCTTC.